The TCR beta chain under discussion was sequenced for a study of T cell clonotyping in hematopoietic cell transplantation. Study as a whole: Cytoreduction preceded collection of pretransplant recipient samples.

Whole-study results and caveats: Few recipient clonotypes overlapped donors; over 97% were de novo at given depth. Recipient TCR diversity dropped after transplant; expanded clonotypes rose from day 30 to 180.

The time point denotes: recipient sample about 28 days before transplant, after cytoreduction. Recipient blood drawn about 28 days pretransplant and days 30, 100, 180 after. The assay was immunoSEQ multiplex PCR, and TCRdb's table has in-frame clones only and misses some. The table lists approximately 22,000 clones, about nine tenths of them singletons. A word on this clone: Its antigen remains unknown.

V lost 3 bases, J lost 6 bases, and 12 bases lay in between. In germline, CDR1 is SGDLS, CDR2 YYNGEE. The CDR3 extends over 13 amino acids. The rearrangement links TRBV9 to TRBJ1-1; tentative D call: TRBD1 (6 bases). This sequence originates from a man aged 18 to 30 with biphenotypic leukemia. Some clones in this sample may be carry-over from other donors' samples. The specimen comprised peripheral blood mononuclear cells, sampled before stem cell transplant. In DNA form, the CDR3 reads TGTGCCAGCAGCGGATCTAGGGGGGCTGAAGCTTTCTTT. The encoded protein is CASSGSRGAEAFF. Full variable domain (rest looked up from reference TRBV9 and TRBJ1-1): DSGVTQTPKHLITATGQRVTLRCSPRSGDLSVYWYQQSLDQGLQFLIQYYNGEERAKGNILERFSAQQFPDLHSELNLSSLELGDSALYFCASSGSRGAEAFFGQGTRLTVV.